The source of this TCR beta chain is a study of blood T cell repertoires in COVID-19. Across the whole study: COVID-19 samples collected from the United States, Italy and Spain covered acute and convalescent phases.

The protocol was immunoSEQ multiplex PCR, while the TCRdb copy is restricted to in-frame clones and leaves out a portion. Of 250,000 to 300,000 clones listed, roughly 85% were seen once; the top ten hold about 3%. Germline CDR1 reads MDHEN; CDR2 reads SYDVKM. The V end lost 8 bases, the J end lost 0 bases, and 19 bases lay between the germline ends. CDR3 length: 16 amino acids. J is TRBJ1-1 and V is TRBV28; perhaps TRBD1 as D (5 bases). This TCR was sampled from a woman aged 30 to 39 with active or convalescent COVID-19. Sequencing used peripheral blood. In nucleotides, the CDR3 is TGTGCCAGCGCATCCCATGGGGGGGGAATGAACACTGAAGCTTTCTTT. Translated, it gives CASASHGGGMNTEAFF.